Listed here are 32 T cell receptor beta chains from one sample, sequenced in a study of post-analysis software for immune sequencing data. Carried by the TCR beta cDNA libraries were unique molecular identifiers. TCRdb re-called the PCR reads through MiXCR, storing one row per CDR3 protein. The table shows hundreds of thousands of distinct CDR3 sequences, with about 44% occurring only once. Their target antigens are unknown. Study conclusions and caveats: There were roughly five TRBV segments more frequent in patients than controls, and TRBV5-6, TRBV5-1 and TRBV20-1 were among them.

The sample comprised blood. The receptors originated from a girl under 18 with multiple sclerosis.

This chain joins TRBV20-1 and TRBJ1-2, with D unresolved. Between the trimmed V and J ends, which lost 3 bases and 0 bases, there was a span of 5 bases. Germline V gene lookup returns CDR1 DFQATT and CDR2 SNEGSKA (reference sequence). The CDR3 has 12 amino acids. The CDR3 DNA follows: TGCAGTGCTAGCGGAGCTAACTATGGCTACACCTTC. Amino acid sequence: CSASGANYGYTF.

A note on this clonotype: A read error may produce the germline difference seen at one junction end. The chain joins TRBV12-3 or TRBV12-4 to TRBJ2-7; possibly TRBD2 for D (6 bases). The CDR3 is 15 residues long. This CDR3 is CASSLAGGVPYEQYF. DNA for the CDR3: TGTGCCAGTAGTTTGGCCGGAGGGGTACCCTACGAGCAGTACTTC.

About this clonotype itself: One end of the junction does not line up with germline, which may come from a read error. The CDR3 here is CASRSGTSADAQYF. The CDR3 bases are TGTGCCAGCAGGTCCGGGACGAGCGCAGATGCGCAATATTTT. The rearrangement uses TRBV12-3 or TRBV12-4 and TRBJ2-3; TRBD1 or TRBD2 may be the D gene (5 bases each). This CDR3 is built from 14 residues.

There are a few counts of this clonotype. J is TRBJ2-3 and V is TRBV29-1; D is uncertain. This CDR3 is built from 12 residues. In germline, CDR1 is SQVTM, CDR2 ANQGSEA. Trimming pared 3 bases from V and 1 base from J, leaving 5 bases between. The chain's CDR3 is CSVDGGTDTQYF. DNA of the CDR3: TGCAGCGTTGATGGGGGCACAGATACGCAGTATTTT.

CDR3 in amino acids: CASSLGTGSLGGYTF. The CDR3 DNA follows: TGTGCCAGCAGCTTAGGGACAGGGTCGCTCGGTGGCTACACCTTC. This sequence joins TRBV7-3 and TRBJ1-2; 9 bases fit TRBD1. CDR3 length equals 15 residues. The V segment lost 2 bases and the J segment 7 bases; nucleotides outside the gene matches: 8. Per germline, CDR1 SGHTA and CDR2 FQGTGA.

This rearrangement joins TRBV6-5 to TRBJ2-7; maybe TRBD2 (6 bases). Trimming took off 5 bases at V and 1 base at J, with 15 bases between the two ends. The CDR3 is 15 residues long. Looked up from germline, CDR1 is MNHEY and CDR2 is SVGAGI. The CDR3 nucleotides are TGTGCCAGCAGTAGGTTCTTTAGCGGTTCCTACGAGCAGTACTTC. This sequence encodes CASSRFFSGSYEQYF.

This clonotype has only a few counts. The chain's CDR3 is CATSRDVVGTGTGYTF. As DNA, the CDR3 is TGTGCCACCAGCAGAGATGTGGTGGGGACAGGGACGGGCTACACCTTC. The genes are TRBV15 and TRBJ1-2; 9 nucleotides match TRBD1. V trimming: 0 bases; J trimming: 8 bases; junction bases outside the gene matches: 10. The V gene's germline CDR1 is LNHNV and CDR2 YYDKDF (reference sequence). CDR3 length: 16 amino acids.

The chain is built from TRBV6-6 and TRBJ1-2; D not resolved. The CDR3 consists of 14 residues. CDR1 MNHNY and CDR2 SVGAGI come from the germline V gene (reference sequence). Trimming cost V 0 bases and J 6 bases, with 11 bases left between them. In DNA, the CDR3 is TGTGCCAGCAGTTACTCGCCCCCAACCAATGGCTACACCTTC. This codes for CASSYSPPTNGYTF.

In this sample, this clonotype turned up a few times. This chain links TRBV10-3 with TRBJ2-1; D not resolved. The length of the CDR3 is 12 residues. Trimming removed 3 bases at V and 7 bases at J, with 7 bases between. Germline loops: CDR1 ENHRY, CDR2 SYGVKD. The CDR3 loop is CAISDEQNEQFF. In nucleotides, the CDR3 is TGTGCCATCAGTGATGAGCAGAATGAGCAGTTCTTC.

The V and J genes are TRBV28 and TRBJ2-1; D possibly corresponds to TRBD2 (7 bases). The end of the DNA fits TRBJ2-7 better, so the J call may be wrong. The CDR3 extends over 15 amino acids. Germline V lookup: CDR1 MDHEN, CDR2 SYDVKM. CDR3 in DNA: TGTGCCAGCACCGGAGTCCGCAGGGGAGGGGCCGAGCAGTACTTC. Protein: CASTGVRRGGAEQYF.

This chain connects TRBV6-4 to TRBJ2-1, with D possibly being TRBD2 (5 bases). Germline CDR1 MRHNA, CDR2 SNTAGT. The CDR3 spans 15 residues. The germline V and J ends were trimmed by 2 bases and 6 bases, with 14 bases remaining between them. In nucleotides, the CDR3 is TGTGCCAGCAGTGACGGGAGTATCCAATCCAATGAGCAGTTCTTC. Translated: CASSDGSIQSNEQFF.

The chain uses TRBV15 and TRBJ1-1; 10 bases are shared with TRBD1. Germline CDR1 and CDR2: LNHNV and YYDKDF (reference sequence). The CDR3 is 16 residues long. V lost 4 bases, J lost 4 bases, and 9 bases stayed unmatched. Here the CDR3 DNA reads TGTGCCACCAGCATCAACGGGACAGGGGATTTCACTGAAGCTTTCTTT. As protein: CATSINGTGDFTEAFF.

This clonotype has a handful of counts. V is TRBV10-3 and J is TRBJ2-5; 8 nucleotides line up with TRBD1. The CDR3 consists of 15 residues. V lost 4 bases to trimming and J lost 5 bases; unmatched junction nucleotides: 9. The germline gives CDR1 ENHRY, CDR2 SYGVKD. CDR3 sequence reads: CAISARTGTEETQYF. CDR3 DNA sequence: TGTGCCATCAGTGCCCGGACAGGGACCGAGGAGACCCAGTACTTC.

This clonotype was counted a few times. The rearrangement uses TRBV12-3 or TRBV12-4 and TRBJ2-7; 7 bases are a match to TRBD1. The trim removed 5 bases at V and 3 bases at J, leaving 7 bases unmatched. The CDR3 is 14 residues long. CDR3 coding DNA: TGTGCCAGCAGTGGAGGACAGGTCCACTACGAGCAGTACTTC. It translates to CASSGGQVHYEQYF.

The rearrangement links TRBV7-2 to TRBJ2-5; 9 positions match TRBD2. The J call is doubtful: the DNA matches TRBJ2-7 better. CDR1 SGHTA and CDR2 FQGNSA come from the germline V gene. The CDR3 is 15 residues long. For the CDR3, the DNA is TGTGCCAGCAGCTCCAGACTAGCGGCAGGCTACGAGCAGTACTTC. Translation gives CASSSRLAAGYEQYF.

The table lists this clonotype with a few counts. V usage is TRBV13 and J usage is TRBJ2-7; D unclear. The J call is in doubt because the DNA end fits TRBJ2-5 better. This CDR3 comprises 13 residues. Germline loops: CDR1 PRHDT, CDR2 FYEKMQ (reference sequence). In DNA form, the CDR3 reads TGTGCCAGCAGCTTAGCTAGTCTTGGGACCCAGTACTTC. Its protein is CASSLASLGTQYF.

Concerning this clonotype: A junction end diverges from the germline sequence, so it may reflect a read error. The chain carries TRBV6-6 and TRBJ2-1; no definite D call. CDR1 and CDR2 (germline): MNHNY, SVGAGI (reference sequence). The CDR3 sequence is 16 residues long. CDR3: CARSYVKGRSYNEQFF. The CDR3 DNA follows: TGTGCCCGCAGTTACGTGAAGGGCAGGTCCTACAATGAGCAGTTCTTC.

The CDR3 region has the DNA TGTGCCAGCAGCCAGGACAGGGTATTCATAACGGCTTTCTTT. Translated, it gives CASSQDRVFITAFF. J is TRBJ1-1 and V is TRBV6-1; 8 bases line up with TRBD1. With 6 bases clipped from V and 11 bases from J, the junction kept 14 bases outside the gene matches. This CDR3 region has 14 residues. Germline lookup yields CDR1 MNHNS and CDR2 SASEGT.

About this clonotype: One end of the junction is discordant with germline, which a read error may explain. The chain joins TRBV13 to TRBJ2-1; 12 bases fit TRBD2. Germline CDR1 PRHDT, CDR2 FYEKMQ (reference sequence). CDR3 length: 18 residues. CDR3 in amino acids: CASSLGLAGLGANNGQFF. The DNA of the CDR3 is TGTGCCAGCAGCCTGGGACTAGCGGGCCTGGGGGCTAACAATGGGCAGTTCTTC.

Regarding this clonotype: A read error may produce the germline difference seen at one junction end. The gene calls are TRBV7-7 and TRBJ2-1, with 9 bases identical to TRBD1. The CDR3 sequence is 14 residues long. Germline CDR1 is SSHAT and CDR2 is FNYEAQ (reference sequence). In DNA, the CDR3 is TGTGCTAGCAGCTTAGGGACAGGGTATGATGAGCAGTTCTTC. Protein product: CASSLGTGYDEQFF.

J is TRBJ2-4 and V is TRBV20-1; possible D gene TRBD1, 5 bases. Trimming took 1 base from V and 1 from J, leaving 14 bases between them. The germline V gene encodes CDR1 DFQATT and CDR2 SNEGSKA (reference sequence). This CDR3 has 16 amino acids. The CDR3 reads CSARVERSGAKNIQYF. The CDR3 region has the DNA TGCAGTGCTAGAGTCGAGAGGTCAGGGGCCAAAAACATTCAGTACTTC.

The V call is TRBV7-2, the J call TRBJ2-1, with D tentatively TRBD1 (6 bases). The V gene lost 7 bases and the J gene lost 4 bases, with 14 bases spanning the gap. CDR3 length: 14 residues. From germline, CDR1 is SGHTA and CDR2 FQGNSA. For the CDR3, the DNA is TGTGCCAGCACCACGGACAGATTTTACAATGAGCAGTTCTTC. The encoded protein is CASTTDRFYNEQFF. Supplemented by reference TRBV7-2 and TRBJ2-1, the full variable domain reads GAGVSQSPSNKVTEKGKDVELRCDPISGHTALYWYRQSLGQGLEFLIYFQGNSAPDKSGLPSDRFSAERTGGSVSTLTIQRTQQEDSAVYLCASTTDRFYNEQFFGPGTRLTVL.

J is TRBJ2-5 and V is TRBV4-1, with a possible D match to TRBD2 (6 bases). Germline-derived CDR1 and CDR2 are MGHRA and YSYEKL. Trimming stripped 8 bases from V and 2 bases from J, with 12 bases between. The CDR3 has 13 amino acids. The CDR3 DNA sequence: TGCGCCAGCGGACCTGCGGGGCAAGAGACCCAGTACTTC. This encodes CASGPAGQETQYF.

The chain couples TRBV7-9 to TRBJ1-3; unclear D gene. This CDR3 has 15 residues. CDR1 SEHNR and CDR2 FQNEAQ come from the germline V gene (reference sequence). The ends were cut back, 10 bases at V and 0 bases at J, with 16 bases in the middle. CDR3 residues: CAIPGRTSSGNTIYF. CDR3 in DNA: TGTGCCATCCCGGGGAGGACGAGCTCTGGAAACACCATATATTTT.

This chain links TRBV6-5 with TRBJ1-1; weak D call: TRBD1 (5 bases). Germline V CDR1 and CDR2: MNHEY, SVGAGI. V was cut by 2 bases and J by 6 bases, with 22 bases left in between. The CDR3 totals 17 residues. CDR3 loop: CASSYRADVGPGSEAFF. The DNA for the CDR3 is TGTGCCAGCAGTTACAGGGCCGACGTTGGCCCAGGGTCTGAAGCTTTCTTT.

The rearrangement uses TRBV20-1 and TRBJ1-1; perhaps TRBD1 as D (5 bases). Per the germline V gene, CDR1 is DFQATT and CDR2 is SNEGSKA (reference sequence). The CDR3 loop spans 15 amino acids. Trimming removed 1 base at V and 3 bases at J, with 15 bases between. The CDR3, as DNA: TGCAGTGCTAGAGGTCAGGGTAGAACGGACACTGAAGCTTTCTTT. This sequence encodes CSARGQGRTDTEAFF.

The chain combines TRBV12-3 or TRBV12-4 with TRBJ2-5; D is unresolved. CDR3 size: 13 residues. Trimming cost V 6 bases and J 5 bases, with 13 bases left between them. CDR3 in amino acids: CASSLGNGETQYF. CDR3 in DNA: TGTGCCAGCAGCCTGGGGAACGGGGAGACCCAGTACTTC.

The genes are TRBV7-2 and TRBJ2-5; D may be TRBD1 (7 bases). The CDR3 has 15 residues. Germline CDR1 SGHTA, CDR2 FQGNSA. V dropped 5 bases and J dropped 4 bases, with 17 bases sitting between them. The DNA of the CDR3 is TGTGCCAGCAGCCCGCCGACAGGGAGGTCAGAGACCCAGTACTTC. This gives the protein CASSPPTGRSETQYF.

The gene calls are TRBV13 and TRBJ2-7; TRBD2 agrees at 8 bases. The DNA matches TRBJ2-5 better at its end, which makes the J call doubtful. The CDR3 runs 15 residues. The germline V gene encodes CDR1 PRHDT and CDR2 FYEKMQ (reference sequence). The DNA of the CDR3 is TGTGCCAGCAGCCAAAATGTCGGGGGGGGAGAGACCCAGTACTTC. Encoded protein: CASSQNVGGGETQYF.

This clonotype came up a few times. CDR3 amino acids: CASSGLDQETQYF. Here the CDR3 DNA reads TGTGCCAGTAGCGGACTTGACCAAGAGACCCAGTACTTC. The genes are TRBV19 and TRBJ2-5, with D possibly matching TRBD2 (5 bases). Per germline, CDR1 LNHDA and CDR2 SQIVND (reference sequence). The V end lost 6 bases, the J end lost 0 bases, and 8 bases lay between the germline ends. The CDR3 is 13 residues long.

This clonotype was recorded a few times. This rearrangement joins TRBV7-6 to TRBJ2-7, with 10 nucleotides matching TRBD1. The J segment lost 7 bases and the V segment lost 5 bases, leaving 11 bases of the junction unmatched. This CDR3 contains 15 residues. Germline lookup yields CDR1 SGHVS and CDR2 FNYEAQ. CDR3 coding DNA: TGTGCCAGCAGCCACGGGACAGGGGCGATTCTTGAGCAGTACTTC. Amino acid sequence: CASSHGTGAILEQYF.

V and J are TRBV12-3 or TRBV12-4 and TRBJ1-5; D remains ambiguous. The CDR3 contains 12 residues. Deletions cut 9 bases from V and 7 bases from J, with 13 bases between. The CDR3 nucleotides read TGTGCCAGAAGCCCTGGATGGCAGCCCCAGCATTTT. Its protein product is CARSPGWQPQHF.